This T cell receptor beta chain was sequenced in a study of cytomegalovirus exposure and HLA in healthy donors. Regarding this clone: Its antigen is unidentified.

CDR3 size: 15 residues. Germline CDR1 and CDR2: SGHTA and FQGTGA. V gave up 1 base and J gave up 2 bases, with 10 bases separating them. In the PCR, 60 Vbeta and 13 Jbeta primers were used. Sequencing used immunoSEQ multiplex PCR; TCRdb keeps in-frame clones, though not all of them. The data show roughly 100,000 clones, over 75% seen once. Each donor was nominally healthy when sampled (though unrecorded immune exposures were likely). Study observations and caveats: V segments that were indistinguishable, TRBV6-2 and TRBV6-3 among them, were omitted from analysis. DRB1 showed the most TCR associations and HLA-C the fewest in a later analysis, as rates varied by HLA locus.

This receptor was taken from a woman aged 40 to 50 in good health and CMV-seropositive. The sample was PBMCs. This chain joins TRBV7-3 and TRBJ2-3; D is possibly TRBD2 (5 bases). CDR3 sequence reads: CASSLIGKHTDTQYF. The CDR3 DNA reads TGTGCCAGCAGCTTAATCGGGAAACACACAGATACGCAGTATTTT.